Reported below is one T cell receptor (beta chain). The sample originates from a study of blood T cell repertoires in COVID-19. Profiled with immunoSEQ multiplex PCR; TCRdb holds only in-frame clones, not every one. The sample lists approximately 170,000 clones, over 80% occurring once. The V gene end was trimmed by 1 base and the J gene end by 8 bases; junction bases not matched to a gene: 4. Germline CDR1 and CDR2: MDHEN and SYDVKM. CDR3 size: 15 residues. The J gene is TRBJ2-1, the V gene TRBV28; TRBD1 aligns across 11 bases. The sample was peripheral blood. The source is a woman in her 70s with COVID-19, enrolled during active disease. CDR3 residues: CASSLSGTGGYEQFF. The CDR3 DNA reads TGTGCCAGCAGTTTATCCGGGACAGGGGGGTATGAGCAGTTCTTC.